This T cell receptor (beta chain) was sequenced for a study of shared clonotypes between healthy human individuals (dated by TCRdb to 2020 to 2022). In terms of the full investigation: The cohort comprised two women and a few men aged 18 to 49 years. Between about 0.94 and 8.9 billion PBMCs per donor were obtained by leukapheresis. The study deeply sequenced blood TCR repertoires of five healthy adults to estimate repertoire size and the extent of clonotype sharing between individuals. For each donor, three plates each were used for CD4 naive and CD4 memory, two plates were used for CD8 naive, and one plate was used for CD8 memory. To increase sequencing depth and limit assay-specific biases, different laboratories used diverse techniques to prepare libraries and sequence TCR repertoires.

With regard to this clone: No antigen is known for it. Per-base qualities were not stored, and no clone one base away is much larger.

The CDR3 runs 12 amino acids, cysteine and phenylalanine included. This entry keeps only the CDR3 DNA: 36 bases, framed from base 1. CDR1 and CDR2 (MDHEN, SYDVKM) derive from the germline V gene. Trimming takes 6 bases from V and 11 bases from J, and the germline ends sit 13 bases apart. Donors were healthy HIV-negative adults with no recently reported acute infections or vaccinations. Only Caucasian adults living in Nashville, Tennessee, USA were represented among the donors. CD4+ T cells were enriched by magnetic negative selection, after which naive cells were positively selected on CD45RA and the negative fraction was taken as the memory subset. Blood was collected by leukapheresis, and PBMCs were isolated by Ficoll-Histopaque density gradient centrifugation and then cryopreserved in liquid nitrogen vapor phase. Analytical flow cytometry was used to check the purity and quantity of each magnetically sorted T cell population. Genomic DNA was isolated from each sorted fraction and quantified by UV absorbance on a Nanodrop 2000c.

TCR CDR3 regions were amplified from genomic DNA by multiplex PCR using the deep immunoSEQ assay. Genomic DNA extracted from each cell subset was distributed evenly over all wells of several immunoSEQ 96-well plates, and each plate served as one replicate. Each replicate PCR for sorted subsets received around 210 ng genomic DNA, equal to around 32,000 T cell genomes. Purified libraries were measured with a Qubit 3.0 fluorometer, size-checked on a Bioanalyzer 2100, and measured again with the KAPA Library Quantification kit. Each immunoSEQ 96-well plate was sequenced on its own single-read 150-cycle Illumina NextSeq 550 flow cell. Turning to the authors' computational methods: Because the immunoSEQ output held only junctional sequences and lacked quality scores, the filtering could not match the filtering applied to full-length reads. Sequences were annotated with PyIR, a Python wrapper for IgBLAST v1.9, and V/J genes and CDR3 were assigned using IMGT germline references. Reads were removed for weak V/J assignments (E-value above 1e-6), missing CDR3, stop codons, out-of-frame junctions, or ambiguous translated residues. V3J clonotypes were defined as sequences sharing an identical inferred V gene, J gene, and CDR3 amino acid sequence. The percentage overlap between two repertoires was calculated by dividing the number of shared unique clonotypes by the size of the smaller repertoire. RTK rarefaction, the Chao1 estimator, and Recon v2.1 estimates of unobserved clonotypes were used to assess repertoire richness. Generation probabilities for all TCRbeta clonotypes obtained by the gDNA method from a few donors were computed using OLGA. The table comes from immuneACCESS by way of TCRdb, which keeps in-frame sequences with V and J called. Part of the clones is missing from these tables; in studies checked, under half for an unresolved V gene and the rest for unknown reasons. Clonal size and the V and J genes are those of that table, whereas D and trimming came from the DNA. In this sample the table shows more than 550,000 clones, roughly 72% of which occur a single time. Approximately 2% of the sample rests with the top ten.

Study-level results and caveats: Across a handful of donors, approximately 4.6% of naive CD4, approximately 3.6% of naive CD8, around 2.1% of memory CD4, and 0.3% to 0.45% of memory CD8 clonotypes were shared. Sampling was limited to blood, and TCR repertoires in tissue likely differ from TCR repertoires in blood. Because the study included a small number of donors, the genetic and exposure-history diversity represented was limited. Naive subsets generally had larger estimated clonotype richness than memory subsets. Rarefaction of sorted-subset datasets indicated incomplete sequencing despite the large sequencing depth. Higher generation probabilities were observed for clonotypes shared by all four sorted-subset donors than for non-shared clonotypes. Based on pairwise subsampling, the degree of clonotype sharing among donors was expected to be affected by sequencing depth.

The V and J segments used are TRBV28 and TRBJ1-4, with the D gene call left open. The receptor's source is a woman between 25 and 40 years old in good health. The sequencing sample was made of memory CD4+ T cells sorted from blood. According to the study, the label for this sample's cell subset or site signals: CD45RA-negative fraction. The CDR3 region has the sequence CASRSREKKLFF. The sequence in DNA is TGTGCCAGCAGAAGTAGGGAGAAGAAACTGTTTTTT. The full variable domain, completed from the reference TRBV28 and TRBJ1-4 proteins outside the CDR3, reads DVKVTQSSRYLVKRTGEKVFLECVQDMDHENMFWYRQDPGLGLRLIYFSYDVKMKEKGDIPEGYSVSREKKERFSLILESASTNQTSMYLCASRSREKKLFFGSGTQLSVL.